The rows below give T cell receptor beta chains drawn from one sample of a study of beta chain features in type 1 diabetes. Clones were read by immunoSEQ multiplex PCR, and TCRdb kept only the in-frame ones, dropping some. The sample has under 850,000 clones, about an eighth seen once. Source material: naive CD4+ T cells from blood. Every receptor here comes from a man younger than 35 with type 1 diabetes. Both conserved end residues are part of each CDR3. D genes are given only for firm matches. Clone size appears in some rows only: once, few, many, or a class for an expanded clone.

CASSQVVPRTGAEKLFF | TGCGCCAGCAGCCAAGTGGTCCCGAGGACAGGGGCTGAAAAACTGTTTTTT | TRBJ1-4 | NA | TRBD1 | TRBV4-1
CAWSEGISPLHF | TGTGCCTGGAGTGAAGGGATCTCACCCCTCCACTTT | TRBJ1-6 | few | NA | TRBV30
CAWGRVSLHTF | TGTGCCTGGGGCAGGGTTTCCCTCCACACCTTC | TRBJ1-2 | NA | NA | TRBV30
CASRPQMTGYSPLHF | TGTGCCAGCAGACCCCAGATGACAGGGTATTCACCCCTCCACTTT | TRBJ1-6 | few | TRBD1 | TRBV6-5
CASSSNGGLPSTDTQYF | TGCGCCAGCAGCTCGAACGGGGGACTTCCTAGCACAGATACGCAGTATTTT | TRBJ2-3 | NA | NA | TRBV5-1
CASSVMGMNTEAFF | TGTGCCAGCAGCGTAATGGGGATGAACACTGAAGCTTTCTTT | TRBJ1-1 | NA | NA | TRBV9
CASSVGGTEAFF | TGTGCCAGCAGCGTAGGGGGCACTGAAGCTTTCTTT | TRBJ1-1 | NA | NA | TRBV9
CASSPSRPRTAYGYTF | TGTGCCAGCAGCCCTTCGAGGCCCCGTACCGCATATGGCTACACCTTC | TRBJ1-2 | few | NA | TRBV27
CASSFSGDLYNEQFF | TGCGCCAGCAGCTTTAGCGGGGATCTATACAATGAGCAGTTCTTC | TRBJ2-1 | few | TRBD2 | TRBV5-1
CASSPLRRTEAFF | TGCGCCAGCAGCCCCTTAAGGCGGACTGAAGCTTTCTTT | TRBJ1-1 | few | NA | TRBV4-1
CASSRSGTGGEKLFF | TGCGCCAGCAGCCGCTCCGGGACCGGGGGTGAAAAACTGTTTTTT | TRBJ1-4 | few | NA | TRBV5-1
CASRYTGELFF | TGTGCCAGCCGGTACACCGGGGAGCTGTTTTTT | TRBJ2-2 | few | NA | TRBV2
CASSDEASGGVYNEQFF | TGTGCCAGCAGTGACGAGGCTAGCGGGGGGGTATACAATGAGCAGTTCTTC | TRBJ2-1 | NA | TRBD2 | TRBV6-1
CASSVGLAGTDTQYF | TGTGCCAGCAGCGTAGGACTAGCGGGCACAGATACGCAGTATTTT | TRBJ2-3 | few | TRBD2 | TRBV9
CASSAGDDYGYTF | TGTGCCAGCAGTGCGGGGGATGACTATGGCTACACCTTC | TRBJ1-2 | NA | NA | TRBV6-5
CSVADHTQYF | TGCAGCGTTGCAGATCATACGCAGTATTTT | TRBJ2-3 | few | NA | TRBV29-1
CASTVGDRANTEAFF | TGCGCCAGCACGGTGGGTGACAGGGCAAACACTGAAGCTTTCTTT | TRBJ1-1 | NA | TRBD1 | TRBV5-1
CAIRPRAENTEAFF | TGTGCCATCCGACCGAGGGCAGAGAACACTGAAGCTTTCTTT | TRBJ1-1 | NA | NA | TRBV10-3
CASSLKGGEAFF | TGTGCCAGCAGCTTGAAAGGGGGAGAAGCTTTCTTT | TRBJ1-1 | NA | NA | TRBV13
CASSLEARGTQYF | TGCGCCAGCAGCTTAGAGGCACGGGGTACGCAGTATTTT | TRBJ2-3 | NA | NA | TRBV5-1
CSVEARGTDTQYF | TGCAGCGTTGAGGCCAGGGGAACAGATACGCAGTATTTT | TRBJ2-3 | NA | NA | TRBV29-1
CASSLRDSNMNTEAFF | TGCGCCAGCAGCCTTCGGGACAGCAATATGAACACTGAAGCTTTCTTT | TRBJ1-1 | NA | TRBD1 | TRBV5-1
CASSDLADGLAGEDNEQFF | TGCGCCAGCAGTGATCTGGCGGACGGTCTAGCGGGGGAAGACAATGAGCAGTTCTTC | TRBJ2-1 | NA | TRBD2 | TRBV10-2
CASSLGRERHSGNTIYF | TGTGCCAGCTCACTTGGACGGGAGCGGCATTCTGGAAACACCATATATTTT | TRBJ1-3 | few | NA | TRBV18
CASSEWSGGRTDTQYF | TGTGCCAGCAGTGAATGGTCAGGGGGCAGGACAGATACGCAGTATTTT | TRBJ2-3 | NA | TRBD1 | TRBV25-1
CASSSQATEAFF | TGTGCCAGTAGTTCGCAGGCCACTGAAGCTTTCTTT | TRBJ1-1 | NA | NA | TRBV19
CASSLSGTYGYTF | TGCGCCAGCAGCTTATCCGGGACCTATGGCTACACCTTC | TRBJ1-2 | few | NA | TRBV5-1
CASSWTSGIYNEQFF | TGCGCCAGCAGCTGGACTAGCGGGATCTACAATGAGCAGTTCTTC | TRBJ2-1 | few | TRBD2 | TRBV5-1
CAWGTTVNTEAFF | TGTGCCTGGGGAACGACAGTGAACACTGAAGCTTTCTTT | TRBJ1-1 | few | NA | TRBV30
CSVEDLAGDQETQYF | TGCAGCGTTGAAGATCTAGCGGGGGACCAAGAGACCCAGTACTTC | TRBJ2-5 | few | TRBD2 | TRBV29-1
CASSLQGSGAYEQYF | TGTGCCAGCAGTCTACAGGGTTCTGGGGCCTACGAGCAGTACTTC | TRBJ2-7 | NA | NA | TRBV28
CASSRRQNQETQYF | TGTGCCAGCAGCCGACGGCAGAACCAAGAGACCCAGTACTTC | TRBJ2-5 | NA | NA | TRBV7-9
CSLGEGQGGYTF | TGCAGCCTCGGGGAGGGGCAAGGTGGCTACACCTTC | TRBJ1-2 | NA | NA | TRBV29-1
CAIRKTGDTGELFF | TGTGCCATCAGGAAGACAGGGGATACCGGGGAGCTGTTTTTT | TRBJ2-2 | NA | TRBD1 | TRBV10-3
CASDSGANVLTF | TGTGCCTCGGACTCTGGGGCCAACGTCCTGACTTTC | TRBJ2-6 | few | NA | TRBV6-1
CASSQGPEAFF | TGTGCCAGCAGTCAGGGACCTGAAGCTTTCTTT | TRBJ1-1 | few | NA | TRBV6-5
CASSEGTPIVF | TGTGCCAGCAGTGAGGGGACTCCCATCGTATTT | TRBJ2-3 | NA | NA | TRBV2
CASSLNDHQPQHF | TGCGCCAGCAGCTTGAATGACCATCAGCCCCAGCATTTT | TRBJ1-5 | once | NA | TRBV5-1
CASSAGQGGNQPQHF | TGTGCCAGCAGCGCGGGACAGGGGGGCAATCAGCCCCAGCATTTT | TRBJ1-5 | NA | TRBD1 | TRBV9
CASRPGTGRTQYF | TGTGCCAGCCGTCCCGGGACAGGGAGGACCCAGTACTTC | TRBJ2-5 | few | TRBD1 | TRBV18
CASGEVGRTDTQYF | TGTGCCAGCGGTGAAGTGGGCAGGACAGATACGCAGTATTTT | TRBJ2-3 | NA | NA | TRBV2
CASSQDLENNYGYTF | TGTGCCAGCAGCCAAGATTTAGAAAACAACTATGGCTACACCTTC | TRBJ1-2 | few | NA | TRBV4-2
CASSETGYEQYF | TGTGCCAGCAGTGAAACCGGGTACGAGCAGTACTTC | TRBJ2-7 | few | NA | TRBV2
CASSVAPGADGELFF | TGTGCCAGCAGCGTAGCTCCAGGGGCCGACGGGGAGCTGTTTTTT | TRBJ2-2 | NA | NA | TRBV9